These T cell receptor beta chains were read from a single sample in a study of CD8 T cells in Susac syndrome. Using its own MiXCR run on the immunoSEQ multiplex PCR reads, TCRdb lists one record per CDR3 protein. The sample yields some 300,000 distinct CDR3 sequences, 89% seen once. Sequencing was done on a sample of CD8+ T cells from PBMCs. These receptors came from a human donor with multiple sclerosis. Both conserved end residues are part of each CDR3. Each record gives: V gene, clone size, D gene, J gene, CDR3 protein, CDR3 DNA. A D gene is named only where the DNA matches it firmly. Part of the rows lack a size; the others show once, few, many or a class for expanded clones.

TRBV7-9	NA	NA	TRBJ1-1	CADRPDTEAFF	TGTGCCGACAGGCCCGACACTGAAGCTTTCTTT
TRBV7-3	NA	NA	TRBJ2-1	CASSLHPLGEQFF	TGTGCCAGCAGCTTGCACCCGTTGGGGGAGCAGTTCTTC
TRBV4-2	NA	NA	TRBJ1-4	CASHFGVGKEKLFF	TGTGCCAGCCACTTCGGGGTGGGAAAGGAAAAACTGTTTTTT
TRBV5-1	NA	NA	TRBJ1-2	CASSVPDYGYTF	TGCGCCAGCAGCGTTCCGGACTATGGCTACACCTTC
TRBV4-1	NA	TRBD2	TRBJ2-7	CASSQANSGGYYEQYF	TGCGCCAGCAGCCAAGCCAATAGCGGGGGATACTACGAGCAGTACTTC
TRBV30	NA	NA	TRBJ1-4	CAWSEGRQVNEKLFF	TGTGCCTGGAGTGAAGGCAGGCAAGTTAATGAAAAACTGTTTTTT
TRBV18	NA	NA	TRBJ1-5	CASSPSATQTYQPQHF	TGTGCCAGCTCGCCCTCAGCGACCCAGACATATCAGCCCCAGCATTTT
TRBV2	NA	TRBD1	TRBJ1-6	CASSGGQGLNSPLHF	TGTGCCAGCAGTGGGGGACAGGGGTTGAATTCACCCCTCCACTTT
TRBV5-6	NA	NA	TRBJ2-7	CASSLEAGTTSYEQYF	TGTGCCAGCAGCTTGGAGGCGGGAACTACATCCTACGAGCAGTACTTC
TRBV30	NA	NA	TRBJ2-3	CAWSPTRTRTTDTQYF	TGTGCCTGGAGTCCCACTCGGACCCGTACCACAGATACGCAGTATTTT
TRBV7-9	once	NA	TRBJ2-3	CASSRPTDTQYF	TGTGCCAGCAGCCGCCCCACAGATACGCAGTATTTT
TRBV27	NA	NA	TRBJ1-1	CASSTGILTEAFF	TGTGCCAGCAGCACAGGGATACTCACTGAAGCTTTCTTT
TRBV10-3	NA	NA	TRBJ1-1	CAISDLGHTEAFF	TGTGCCATCAGTGATCTGGGACACACTGAAGCTTTCTTT
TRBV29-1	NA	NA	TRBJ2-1	CSVVEYNEQFF	TGCAGCGTTGTAGAATACAATGAGCAGTTCTTC
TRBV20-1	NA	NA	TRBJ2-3	CSARQTGDTDTQYF	TGCAGTGCTAGACAGACAGGAGACACAGATACGCAGTATTTT
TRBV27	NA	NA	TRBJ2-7	CASSPSWGPSPAEQYF	TGTGCCAGCAGTCCCTCTTGGGGACCAAGCCCGGCCGAGCAGTACTTC
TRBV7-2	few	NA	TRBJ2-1	CASSPSESSYNEQFF	TGTGCCAGCAGCCCCTCCGAGAGCTCCTACAATGAGCAGTTCTTC
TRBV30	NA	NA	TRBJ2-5	CAWSLGFGEETQYF	TGTGCCTGGAGTCTGGGGTTCGGAGAAGAGACCCAGTACTTC
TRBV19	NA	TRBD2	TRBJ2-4	CASSGTSGRVEAKNIQYF	TGTGCCAGTAGCGGGACTAGCGGGAGAGTGGAGGCCAAAAACATTCAGTACTTC
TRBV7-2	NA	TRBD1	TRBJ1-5	CASSLGQGEMESNQPQHF	TGTGCCAGCAGCTTAGGGCAGGGGGAGATGGAAAGCAATCAGCCCCAGCATTTT
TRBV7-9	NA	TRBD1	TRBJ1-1	CASSPDRGRDTEAFF	TGTGCCAGCAGCCCTGACAGGGGGCGCGACACTGAAGCTTTCTTT
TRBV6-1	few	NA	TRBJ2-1	CASIMRWGEQFF	TGTGCCAGCATAATGAGGTGGGGTGAGCAGTTCTTC
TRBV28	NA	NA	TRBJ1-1	CASSSWGDGTEAFF	TGTGCCAGCAGTTCTTGGGGAGATGGGACTGAAGCTTTCTTT
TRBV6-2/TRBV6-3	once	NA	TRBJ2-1	CASSLYSSYNEQFF	TGTGCCAGCTCTTTATATAGCTCCTACAATGAGCAGTTCTTC
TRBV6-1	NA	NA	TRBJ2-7	CASRMWQGDYEQYF	TGTGCCAGCAGAATGTGGCAGGGTGACTACGAGCAGTACTTC
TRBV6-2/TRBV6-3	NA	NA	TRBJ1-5	CASTMDWNNQPQHF	TGTGCCAGCACTATGGACTGGAACAATCAGCCCCAGCATTTT
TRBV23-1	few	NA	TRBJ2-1	CASSQRVNEQFF	TGCGCCAGCAGTCAGCGGGTAAATGAGCAGTTCTTC
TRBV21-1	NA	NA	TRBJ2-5	CASSKTGVKETQYF	TGTGCCAGCAGCAAGACAGGGGTGAAAGAGACCCAGTACTTC
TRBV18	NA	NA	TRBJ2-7	CASSTDSGYVYEQYF	TGTGCCAGCTCAACCGACAGCGGGTATGTCTACGAGCAGTACTTC
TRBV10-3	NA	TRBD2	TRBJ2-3	CAIRTGLAGARTDTQYF	TGTGCCATCAGAACCGGACTAGCGGGGGCGCGCACAGATACGCAGTATTTT